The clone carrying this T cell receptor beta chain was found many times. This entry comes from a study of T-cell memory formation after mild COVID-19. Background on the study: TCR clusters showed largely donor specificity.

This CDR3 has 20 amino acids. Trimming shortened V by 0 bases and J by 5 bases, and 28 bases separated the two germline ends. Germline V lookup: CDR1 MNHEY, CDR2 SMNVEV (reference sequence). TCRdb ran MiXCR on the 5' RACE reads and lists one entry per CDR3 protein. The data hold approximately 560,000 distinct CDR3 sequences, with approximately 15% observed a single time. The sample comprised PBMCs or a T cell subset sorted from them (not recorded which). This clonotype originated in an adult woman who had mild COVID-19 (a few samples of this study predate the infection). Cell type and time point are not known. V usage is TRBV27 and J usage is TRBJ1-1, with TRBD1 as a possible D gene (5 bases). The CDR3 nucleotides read TGTGCCAGCAGTTTATCGGCCACGACAGTGGATGGCGGCTGGGGGACTGAAGCTTTCTTT. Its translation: CASSLSATTVDGGWGTEAFF.